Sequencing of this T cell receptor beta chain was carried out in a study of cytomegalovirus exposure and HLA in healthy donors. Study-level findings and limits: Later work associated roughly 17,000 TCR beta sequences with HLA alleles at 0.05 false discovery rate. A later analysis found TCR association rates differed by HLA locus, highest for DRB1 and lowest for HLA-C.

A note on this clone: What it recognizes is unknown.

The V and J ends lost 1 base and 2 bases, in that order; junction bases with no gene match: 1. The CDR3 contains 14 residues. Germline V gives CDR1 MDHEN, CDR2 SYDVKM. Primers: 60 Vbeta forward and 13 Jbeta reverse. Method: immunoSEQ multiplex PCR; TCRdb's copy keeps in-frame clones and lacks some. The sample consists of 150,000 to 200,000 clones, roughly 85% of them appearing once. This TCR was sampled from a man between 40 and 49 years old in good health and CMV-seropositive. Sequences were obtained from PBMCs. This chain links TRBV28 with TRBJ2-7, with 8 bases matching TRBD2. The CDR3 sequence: CASSLSGGAYEQYF. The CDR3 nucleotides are TGTGCCAGCAGTTTATCCGGGGGGGCCTACGAGCAGTACTTC.